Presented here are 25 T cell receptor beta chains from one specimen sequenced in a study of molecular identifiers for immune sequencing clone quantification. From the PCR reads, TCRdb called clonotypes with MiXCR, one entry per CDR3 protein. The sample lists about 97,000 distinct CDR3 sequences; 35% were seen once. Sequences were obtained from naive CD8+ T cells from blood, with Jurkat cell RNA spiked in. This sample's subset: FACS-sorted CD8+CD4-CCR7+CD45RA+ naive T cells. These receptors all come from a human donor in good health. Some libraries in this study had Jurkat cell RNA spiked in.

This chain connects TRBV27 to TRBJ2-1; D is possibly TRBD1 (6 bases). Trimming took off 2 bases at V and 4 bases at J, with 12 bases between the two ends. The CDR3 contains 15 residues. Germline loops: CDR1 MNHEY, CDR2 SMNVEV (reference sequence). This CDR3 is CASSLGLGGYNEQFF. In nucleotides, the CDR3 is TGTGCCAGCAGTTTAGGGCTAGGGGGTTACAATGAGCAGTTCTTC.

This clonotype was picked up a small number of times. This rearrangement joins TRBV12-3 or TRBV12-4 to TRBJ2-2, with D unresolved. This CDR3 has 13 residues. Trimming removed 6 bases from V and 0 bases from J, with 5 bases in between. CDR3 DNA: TGTGCCAGCAGACCATCGAACACCGGGGAGCTGTTTTTT. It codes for CASRPSNTGELFF.

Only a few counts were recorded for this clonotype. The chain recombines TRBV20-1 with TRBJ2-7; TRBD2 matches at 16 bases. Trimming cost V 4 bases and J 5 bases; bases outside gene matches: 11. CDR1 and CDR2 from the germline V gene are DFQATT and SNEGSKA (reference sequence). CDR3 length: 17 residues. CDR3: CSATSGTSGRALDEQYF. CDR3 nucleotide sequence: TGCAGTGCTACTTCCGGGACTAGCGGGAGGGCCCTAGACGAGCAGTACTTC.

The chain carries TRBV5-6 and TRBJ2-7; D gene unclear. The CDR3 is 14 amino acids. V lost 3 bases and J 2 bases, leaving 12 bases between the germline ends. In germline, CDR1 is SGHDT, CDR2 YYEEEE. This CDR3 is CASSSDGPAYEQYF. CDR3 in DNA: TGTGCCAGCAGCTCCGACGGTCCGGCCTACGAGCAGTACTTC.

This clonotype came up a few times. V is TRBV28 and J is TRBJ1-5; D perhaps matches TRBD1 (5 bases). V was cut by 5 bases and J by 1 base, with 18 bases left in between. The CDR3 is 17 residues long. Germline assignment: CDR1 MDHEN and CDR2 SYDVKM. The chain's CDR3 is CASSPLGRVESNQPQHF. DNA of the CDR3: TGTGCCAGCAGTCCCCTCGGCAGGGTGGAAAGCAATCAGCCCCAGCATTTT.

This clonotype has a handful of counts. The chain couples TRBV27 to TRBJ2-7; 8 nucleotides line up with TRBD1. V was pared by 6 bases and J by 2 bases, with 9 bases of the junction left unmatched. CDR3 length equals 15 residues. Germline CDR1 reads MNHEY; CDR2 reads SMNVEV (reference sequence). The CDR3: CASRTRTGTPYEQYF. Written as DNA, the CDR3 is TGTGCCAGCAGGACCCGGACAGGGACTCCCTACGAGCAGTACTTC.

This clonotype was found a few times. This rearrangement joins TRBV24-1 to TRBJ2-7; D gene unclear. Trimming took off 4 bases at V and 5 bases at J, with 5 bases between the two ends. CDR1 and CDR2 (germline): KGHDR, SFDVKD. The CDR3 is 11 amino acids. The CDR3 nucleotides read TGTGCCACCAGTGACGCAGACGAGCAGTACTTC. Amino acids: CATSDADEQYF.

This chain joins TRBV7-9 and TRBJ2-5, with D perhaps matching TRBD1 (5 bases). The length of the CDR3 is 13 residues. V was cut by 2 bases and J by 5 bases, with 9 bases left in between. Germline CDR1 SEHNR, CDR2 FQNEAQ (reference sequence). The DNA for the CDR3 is TGTGCCAGCAGCTTATCAGGGCGTGAGACCCAGTACTTC. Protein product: CASSLSGRETQYF. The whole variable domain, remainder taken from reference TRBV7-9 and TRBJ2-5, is DTGVSQNPRHKITKRGQNVTFRCDPISEHNRLYWYRQTLGQGPEFLTYFQNEAQLEKSRLLSDRFSAERPKGSFSTLEIQRTEQGDSAMYLCASSLSGRETQYFGPGTRLLVL.

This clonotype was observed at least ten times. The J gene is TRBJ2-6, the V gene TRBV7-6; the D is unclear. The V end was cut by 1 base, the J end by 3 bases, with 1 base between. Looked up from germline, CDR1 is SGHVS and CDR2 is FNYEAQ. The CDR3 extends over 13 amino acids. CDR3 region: CASSLDGANVLTF. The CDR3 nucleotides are TGTGCCAGCAGCTTAGATGGGGCCAACGTCCTGACTTTC.

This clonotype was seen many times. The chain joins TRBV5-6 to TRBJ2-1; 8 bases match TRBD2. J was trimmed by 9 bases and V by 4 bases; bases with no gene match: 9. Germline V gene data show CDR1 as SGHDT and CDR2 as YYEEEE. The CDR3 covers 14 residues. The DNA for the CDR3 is TGTGCCAGCAGCGGAGAGGGACTAGGCGGTGAGCAGTTCTTC. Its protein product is CASSGEGLGGEQFF.

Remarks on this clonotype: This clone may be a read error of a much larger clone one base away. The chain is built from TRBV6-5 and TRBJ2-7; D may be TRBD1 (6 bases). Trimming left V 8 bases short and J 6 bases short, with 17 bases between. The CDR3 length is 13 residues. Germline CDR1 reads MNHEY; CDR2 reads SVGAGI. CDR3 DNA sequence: TGTGCCAGCGACCCCAACAGGGTCTCCGAGCAGTACTTC. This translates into CASDPNRVSEQYF.

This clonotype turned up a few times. CDR3 nucleotide sequence: TGTGCCACCATAGGACTAGCGGGAGTTGCGTTCTTC. This encodes CATIGLAGVAFF. The chain couples TRBV27 to TRBJ2-1, with 13 bases identical to TRBD2. Looked up from germline, CDR1 is MNHEY and CDR2 is SMNVEV (reference sequence). The CDR3 sequence is 12 residues long. The V segment lost 10 bases and the J segment 15 bases; nucleotides outside the gene matches: 9.

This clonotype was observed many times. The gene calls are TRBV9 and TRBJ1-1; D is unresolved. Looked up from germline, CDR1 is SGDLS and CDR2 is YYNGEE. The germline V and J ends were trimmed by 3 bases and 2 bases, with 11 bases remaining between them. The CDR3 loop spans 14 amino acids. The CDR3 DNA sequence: TGTGCCAGCAGCGGGGCACGCCCCAACACTGAAGCTTTCTTT. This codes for CASSGARPNTEAFF. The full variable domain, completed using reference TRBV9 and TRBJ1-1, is DSGVTQTPKHLITATGQRVTLRCSPRSGDLSVYWYQQSLDQGLQFLIQYYNGEERAKGNILERFSAQQFPDLHSELNLSSLELGDSALYFCASSGARPNTEAFFGQGTRLTVV.

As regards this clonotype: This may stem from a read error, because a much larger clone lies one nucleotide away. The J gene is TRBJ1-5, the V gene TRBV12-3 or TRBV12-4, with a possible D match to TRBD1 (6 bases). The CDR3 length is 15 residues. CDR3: CASSLGQAGNQLQHF. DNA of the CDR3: TGTGCCAGCAGTTTAGGACAGGCGGGCAATCAGCTCCAGCATTTT.

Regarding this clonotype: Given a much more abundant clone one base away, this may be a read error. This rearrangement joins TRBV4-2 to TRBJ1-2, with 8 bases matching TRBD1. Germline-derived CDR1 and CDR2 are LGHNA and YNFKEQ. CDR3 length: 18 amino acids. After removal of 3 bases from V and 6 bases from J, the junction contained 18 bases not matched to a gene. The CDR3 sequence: CASSQTGQGQHYNNGYTF. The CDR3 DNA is TGTGCCAGCAGCCAGACTGGACAGGGCCAACATTACAACAATGGCTACACCTTC.

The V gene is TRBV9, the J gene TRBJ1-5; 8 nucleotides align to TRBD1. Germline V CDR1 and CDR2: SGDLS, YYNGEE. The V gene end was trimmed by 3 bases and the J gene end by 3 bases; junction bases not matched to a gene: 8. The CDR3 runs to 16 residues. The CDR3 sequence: CASSETGELNNQPQHF. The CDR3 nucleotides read TGTGCCAGCAGCGAGACAGGGGAATTAAACAATCAGCCCCAGCATTTT.

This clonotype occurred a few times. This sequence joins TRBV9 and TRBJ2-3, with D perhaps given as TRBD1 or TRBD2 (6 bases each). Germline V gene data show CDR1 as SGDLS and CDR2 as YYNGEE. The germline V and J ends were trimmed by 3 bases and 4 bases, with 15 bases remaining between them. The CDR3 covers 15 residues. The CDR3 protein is CASSAEGGRPDTQYF. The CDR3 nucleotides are TGTGCCAGCAGCGCAGAAGGGGGGCGCCCAGATACGCAGTATTTT. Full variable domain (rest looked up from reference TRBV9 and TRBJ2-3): DSGVTQTPKHLITATGQRVTLRCSPRSGDLSVYWYQQSLDQGLQFLIQYYNGEERAKGNILERFSAQQFPDLHSELNLSSLELGDSALYFCASSAEGGRPDTQYFGPGTRLTVL.

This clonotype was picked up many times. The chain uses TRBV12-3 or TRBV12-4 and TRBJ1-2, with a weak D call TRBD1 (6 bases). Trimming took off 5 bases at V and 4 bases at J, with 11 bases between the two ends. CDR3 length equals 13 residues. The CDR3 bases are TGTGCCAGCAGTCTAGGGGGGTTCTATGGCTACACCTTC. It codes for CASSLGGFYGYTF.

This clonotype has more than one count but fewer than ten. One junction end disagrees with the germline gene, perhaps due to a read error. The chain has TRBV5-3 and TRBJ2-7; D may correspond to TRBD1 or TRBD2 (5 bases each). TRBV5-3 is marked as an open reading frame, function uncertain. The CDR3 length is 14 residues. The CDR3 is CASSLGDGGPEQYF. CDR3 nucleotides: TGTGCCAGCAGCTTGGGGGACGGTGGGCCCGAGCAGTACTTC.

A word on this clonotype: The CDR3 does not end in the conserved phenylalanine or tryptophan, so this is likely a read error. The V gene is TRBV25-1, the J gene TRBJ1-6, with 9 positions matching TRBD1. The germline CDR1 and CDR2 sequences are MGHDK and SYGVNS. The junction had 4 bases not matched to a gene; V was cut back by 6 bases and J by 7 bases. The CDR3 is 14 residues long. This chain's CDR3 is CASSATGGNSPLHY. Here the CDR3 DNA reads TGTGCCAGCAGCGCGACAGGGGGAAATTCACCCCTCCACTAT.

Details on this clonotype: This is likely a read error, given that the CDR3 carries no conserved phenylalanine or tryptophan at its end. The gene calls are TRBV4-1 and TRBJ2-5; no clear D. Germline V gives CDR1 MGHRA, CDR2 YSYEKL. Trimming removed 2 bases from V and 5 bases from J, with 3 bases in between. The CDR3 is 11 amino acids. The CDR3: CASSQKETQYY. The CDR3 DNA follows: TGCGCCAGCAGCCAAAAGGAGACCCAGTACTAC.

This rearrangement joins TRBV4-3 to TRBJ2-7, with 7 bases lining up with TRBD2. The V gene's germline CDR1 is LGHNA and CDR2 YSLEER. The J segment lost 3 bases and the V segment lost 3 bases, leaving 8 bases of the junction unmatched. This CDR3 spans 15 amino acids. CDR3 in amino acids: CASSHGTGGSYEQYF. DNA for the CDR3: TGCGCCAGCAGCCATGGAACGGGAGGCAGCTACGAGCAGTACTTC.

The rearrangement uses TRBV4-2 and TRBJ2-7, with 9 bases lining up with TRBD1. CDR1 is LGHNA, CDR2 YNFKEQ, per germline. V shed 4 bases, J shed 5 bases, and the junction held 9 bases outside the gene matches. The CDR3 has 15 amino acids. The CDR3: CASSPWDREGDEQYF. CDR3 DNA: TGTGCCAGCAGCCCCTGGGACAGGGAAGGAGACGAGCAGTACTTC.

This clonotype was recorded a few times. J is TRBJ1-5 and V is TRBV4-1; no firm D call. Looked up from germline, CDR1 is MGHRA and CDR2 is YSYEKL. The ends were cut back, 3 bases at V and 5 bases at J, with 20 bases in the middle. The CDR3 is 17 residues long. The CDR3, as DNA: TGCGCCAGCAGCCATCCGAAGGACGGGTTTTTGGATCAGCCCCAGCATTTT. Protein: CASSHPKDGFLDQPQHF.

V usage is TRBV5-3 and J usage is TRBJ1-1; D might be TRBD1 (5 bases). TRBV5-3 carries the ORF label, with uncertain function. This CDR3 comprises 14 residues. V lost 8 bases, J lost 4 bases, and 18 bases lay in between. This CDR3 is CASSMGQGTTEAFF. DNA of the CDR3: TGTGCCAGCAGCATGGGCCAGGGTACCACTGAAGCTTTCTTT.